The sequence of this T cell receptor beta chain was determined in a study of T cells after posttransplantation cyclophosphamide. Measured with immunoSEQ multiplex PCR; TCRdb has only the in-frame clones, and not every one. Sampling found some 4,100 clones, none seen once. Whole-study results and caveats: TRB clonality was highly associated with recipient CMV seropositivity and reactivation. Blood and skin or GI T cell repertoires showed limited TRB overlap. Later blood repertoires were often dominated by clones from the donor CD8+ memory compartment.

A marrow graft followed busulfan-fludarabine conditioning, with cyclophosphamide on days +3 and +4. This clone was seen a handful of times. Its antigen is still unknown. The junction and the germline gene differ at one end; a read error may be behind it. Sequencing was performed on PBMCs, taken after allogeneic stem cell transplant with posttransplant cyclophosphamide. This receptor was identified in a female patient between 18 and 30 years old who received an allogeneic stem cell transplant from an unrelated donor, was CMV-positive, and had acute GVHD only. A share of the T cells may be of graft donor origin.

The CDR3 is CSFDRTRKTQYF. The DNA of the CDR3 is TGCAGCTTTGACCGGACTAGAAAGACCCAGTACTTC. V and J are TRBV29-1 and TRBJ2-5; TRBD2 matches 7 bases. The CDR3 loop spans 12 amino acids. Germline values: CDR1 SQVTM, CDR2 ANQGSEA.